This T cell receptor beta chain was identified in a study of spatial heterogeneity in lung cancer. Whole-study context: Sequences of the beta chain were consistently detected in greater numbers than alpha-chain sequences.

TCRdb ran MiXCR on the 5' RACE reads and lists one entry per CDR3 protein. This table has 95,000 to 120,000 distinct CDR3 sequences, roughly 10% appearing once. The V end was cut by 3 bases, the J end by 2 bases, with 13 bases between. CDR3 size: 15 residues. Germline CDR1 is MNHNS and CDR2 is SASEGT. This clonotype has a handful of counts. Sample time point: blood at routine non-recurrence follow-up after resection. No cells were sorted before sequencing. The whole RNA sequenced was extracted from tumor, nontumor lung or frozen PBMC. The source was PBMCs, collected at follow-up. The clonotype was recovered from a female donor with early-stage non-small cell lung cancer. The chain uses TRBV6-1 and TRBJ2-5, with a possible D match to TRBD1 (6 bases). CDR3 bases: TGTGCCAGCAGTGATACAGGGAACTTACAAGAGACCCAGTACTTC. It is translated as CASSDTGNLQETQYF.